These T cell receptor beta chains were read from a single sample in a study of cytomegalovirus exposure and HLA in healthy donors. The method was immunoSEQ multiplex PCR; TCRdb's version includes in-frame clones alone and lacks a portion of them. This table has some 140,000 clones, 55% to 75% appearing once. Specimen: PBMCs. The receptors here all came from a man aged 50-60 years in good health and CMV-seropositive. Each CDR3 is given with its conserved first and last residue. Fields, in order: CDR3 length, clone size, V gene, D gene, J gene, CDR3 DNA, CDR3 protein. The D gene is left open where the match is weak. Not every row has a clone size; where given, it reads once, few, many or a size class.

>15|few|TRBV9|TRBD2|TRBJ2-1
TGTGCCAGCAGTGTTTCGGCGGGGGGGCGGAATGAGCAGTTCTTC
CASSVSAGGRNEQFF
>17|.|TRBV9|TRBD2|TRBJ2-5
TGTGCCAGCAGCGTAGCTGGACCAGGGAGGGAAGGGGAGACCCAGTACTTC
CASSVAGPGREGETQYF
>15|.|TRBV5-1|TRBD1|TRBJ2-2
TGCGCCAGCTCCGAGGGGACAGGCTTCACCGGGGAGCTGTTTTTT
CASSEGTGFTGELFF
>13|once|TRBV7-2|.|TRBJ2-3
TGTGCCAGCAGCTTAACGGGTTTAGATACGCAGTATTTT
CASSLTGLDTQYF
>19|.|TRBV9|.|TRBJ2-1
TGTGCCAGCAGCGTAGGAATAATGGCAGCGGGCCGCACTTACAATGAGCAGTTCTTC
CASSVGIMAAGRTYNEQFF
>14|.|TRBV5-1|TRBD2|TRBJ2-5
TGCGCCAGCAGCTTGGACGGGGGGAGGAAGACCCAGTACTTC
CASSLDGGRKTQYF
>14|.|TRBV27|.|TRBJ2-7
TGTGCCAGCAGTTTATGGCAGGGTCCCCACGAGCAGTACTTC
CASSLWQGPHEQYF
>15|few|TRBV15|.|TRBJ2-5
TGTGCCACCAGCAGAGATGGGCGTAGCGCGGAGACCCAGTACTTC
CATSRDGRSAETQYF
>14|.|TRBV27|.|TRBJ2-3
TGTGCCAGCCAGGGGTGGAGTGGCACAGATACGCAGTATTTT
CASQGWSGTDTQYF
>16|.|TRBV5-1|.|TRBJ1-1
TGCGCCAGCAGCTTGTTGGGGCCATTTATCTCCACTGAAGCTTTCTTT
CASSLLGPFISTEAFF
>14|.|TRBV11-3|TRBD2|TRBJ2-7
TGTGCCAGCAGCTCAGGGACTAGTACCTACGAGCAGTACTTC
CASSSGTSTYEQYF
>16|.|TRBV7-8|TRBD1|TRBJ2-1
TGTGCCAGCAGCTTAGTATTGGGGACAGGGGCCAATGAGCAGTTCTTC
CASSLVLGTGANEQFF
>15|once|TRBV6-5|TRBD1|TRBJ2-2
TGTGCCAGCAGTTACGGGACAGGGAGAAGCGGGGAGCTGTTTTTT
CASSYGTGRSGELFF
>13|.|TRBV7-9|.|TRBJ1-1
TGTGCCAGCAGCTCACGCGGGAACACTGAAGCTTTCTTT
CASSSRGNTEAFF
>15|.|TRBV5-1|.|TRBJ2-1
TGCGCCAGCAGCCTTTCACACCCGGGGATTAATGAGCAGTTCTTC
CASSLSHPGINEQFF
>13|.|TRBV6-1|.|TRBJ1-5
TGTGCCAGCAGGGAGGCGGGCCATCAGCCCCAGCATTTT
CASREAGHQPQHF
>14|.|TRBV9|TRBD1|TRBJ1-5
TGTGCCAGCAGCCGGGGACAGAGCAATCAGCCCCAGCATTTT
CASSRGQSNQPQHF
>14|.|TRBV6-5|.|TRBJ2-2
TGTGCCAGCAGTTACGGAGCGAACACCGGGGAGCTGTTTTTT
CASSYGANTGELFF
>17|few|TRBV19|TRBD2|TRBJ2-1
TGTGCCAGTAGTGCCCGGACTAGCGGGAGGTCATACAATGAGCAGTTCTTC
CASSARTSGRSYNEQFF
>14|few|TRBV7-2|TRBD2|TRBJ2-7
TGTGCCAGCTTAGCGGGACCATCCTCCTACGAGCAGTACTTC
CASLAGPSSYEQYF
>15|.|TRBV27|.|TRBJ1-2
TGTGCCAGCAGCCGAGCCGACCGCGGTTCTTATGGCTACACCTTC
CASSRADRGSYGYTF
>14|.|TRBV7-2|TRBD1|TRBJ1-2
TGTGCCAGCAGCCCCTTGACAGGGATTGGTGGCTACACCTTC
CASSPLTGIGGYTF
>16|few|TRBV5-1|TRBD1|TRBJ2-7
TGCGCCAGCAGCTTGGCGGGACAGGGGATGGGATACGAGCAGTACTTC
CASSLAGQGMGYEQYF
>16|.|TRBV10-3|TRBD2|TRBJ2-1
TGTGCCATCAGTGGATCTAGCGGGAGGGCCGGCAATGAGCAGTTCTTC
CAISGSSGRAGNEQFF
>16|.|TRBV11-3|TRBD2|TRBJ2-1
TGTGCCAGCAGCTTCGGAAGCGGGGGGGCCCTCAATGAGCAGTTCTTC
CASSFGSGGALNEQFF
>15|.|TRBV9|TRBD2|TRBJ2-5
TGTGCCAGCAGCCCCCACGGGGGGGAAGGAGAGACCCAGTACTTC
CASSPHGGEGETQYF
>17|.|TRBV11-2|TRBD2|TRBJ2-7
TGTGCCAGCAGCTTAGATCTGGGTAGCGGGAGTATTTACGAGCAGTACTTC
CASSLDLGSGSIYEQYF
>12|.|TRBV7-6|TRBD2|TRBJ2-1
TGTGCCAGCAGCCTTAGCGGGAATGAGCAGTTCTTC
CASSLSGNEQFF
>15|.|TRBV6-5|.|TRBJ1-4
TGTGCCAGCAGTTTACCCGGGCGGGAGAGCGAAAAACTGTTTTTT
CASSLPGRESEKLFF
>13|once|TRBV29-1|TRBD1|TRBJ2-6
TGCAGCGTACTAGTAGGGGGCTCCAACGTCCTGACTTTC
CSVLVGGSNVLTF
>14|.|TRBV4-1|.|TRBJ1-5
TGCGCCAGCAGCCAAGAGAGTAGCAATCAGCCCCAGCATTTT
CASSQESSNQPQHF
>14|.|TRBV19|TRBD1|TRBJ2-1
TGTGCCAGTAGTCGAGGGACAGGGATCAATGAGCAGTTCTTC
CASSRGTGINEQFF
>15|.|TRBV7-9|TRBD2|TRBJ2-1
TGTGCCAGCAGCCCCTCTAGCGGGGTATACAATGAGCAGTTCTTC
CASSPSSGVYNEQFF
>20|.|TRBV13|.|TRBJ2-6
TGTGCCAGCAGCTTAGAGCTGGACTCCCTTATAGACTCTGGGGCCAACGTCCTGACTTTC
CASSLELDSLIDSGANVLTF
>16|.|TRBV6-6|TRBD1|TRBJ1-1
TGTGCCAGCAGTTACGGCTGGGGACAGGCTTACACTGAAGCTTTCTTT
CASSYGWGQAYTEAFF
>14|.|TRBV18|.|TRBJ1-5
TGTGCCAGCTCACCACAGGGGTCCAATCAGCCCCAGCATTTT
CASSPQGSNQPQHF